A single sample gave rise to the 9 T cell receptor beta chains below, sequenced in a study of T cell repertoires in cytomegalovirus infection. TCRdb recomputed calls from the reads with MiXCR, one row per CDR3 protein. The sample gives about 740,000 distinct CDR3 sequences, 35% of which show up once; roughly 2.9% is in the top ten. What was sequenced was PBMCs. All receptors derive from a human donor in good health (CMV status not recorded). Some clones in this sample may be carry-over from other donors' samples.

The rearrangement uses TRBV7-3 and TRBJ2-3, with D maybe TRBD2 (6 bases). The CDR3 sequence is 16 residues long. The V end lost 1 base, the J end lost 4 bases, and 15 bases lay between the germline ends. Germline V lookup: CDR1 SGHTA, CDR2 FQGTGA. This chain's CDR3 is CASSLIGGGGPDTQYF. DNA of the CDR3: TGTGCCAGCAGCTTAATAGGTGGTGGAGGGCCAGATACGCAGTATTTT.

Ten or more counts support this clonotype. The chain combines TRBV7-6 with TRBJ1-1, with 8 bases that match TRBD1. The CDR3 loop spans 16 amino acids. Germline V gives CDR1 SGHVS, CDR2 FNYEAQ. V gave up 1 base and J gave up 4 bases; unmatched junction bases: 8. As DNA, the CDR3 is TGTGCCAGCAGCTTAGGGGTCCTACAGGGGGGCACTGAAGCTTTCTTT. Translating it yields CASSLGVLQGGTEAFF. The complete variable domain, with remaining parts taken from reference TRBV7-6 and TRBJ1-1, reads GAGVSQSPRYKVTKRGQDVALRCDPISGHVSLYWYRQALGQGPEFLTYFNYEAQQDKSGLPNDRFSAERPEGSISTLTIQRTEQRDSAMYRCASSLGVLQGGTEAFFGQGTRLTVV.

V and J are TRBV4-2 and TRBJ2-2, with TRBD2 matching over 13 bases. V dropped 3 bases and J dropped 3; count of bases not matched to a gene: 10. The CDR3 length is 19 residues. Germline V gene sequence: CDR1 LGHNA, CDR2 YNFKEQ. CDR3 in DNA: TGTGCCAGCAGCCACGGACTAGCGGGAGATTTAAGCTACACCGGGGAGCTGTTTTTT. Protein product: CASSHGLAGDLSYTGELFF.

The V and J genes are TRBV5-1 and TRBJ1-5; a possible D gene is TRBD1 (6 bases). CDR1 SGHRS and CDR2 YFSETQ come from the germline V gene. Trimming cost V 4 bases and J 1 base, with 12 bases left between them. CDR3 size: 15 residues. CDR3 in amino acids: CASSQTGKSNQPQHF. CDR3 bases: TGCGCCAGCAGCCAAACAGGGAAGAGCAATCAGCCCCAGCATTTT.

The rearrangement uses TRBV18 and TRBJ2-4; D perhaps matches TRBD2 (5 bases). Trimming shortened V by 3 bases and J by 12 bases, and 9 bases separated the two germline ends. The CDR3 contains 11 residues. Germline V CDR1 and CDR2: KGHSH, LQKENI. In nucleotides, the CDR3 is TGTGCCAGCTCACCCTCCCGGGGTCAGTACTTC. Translation gives CASSPSRGQYF.

This clonotype was counted ten times or more. The chain couples TRBV12-3 or TRBV12-4 to TRBJ2-1, with 10 bases fitting TRBD2. This CDR3 is built from 14 residues. J lost 4 bases, V lost 4 bases, and 1 base had no gene match. This CDR3 reads CASSSSGGYNEQFF. CDR3 coding DNA: TGTGCCAGCAGTTCTAGCGGGGGATACAATGAGCAGTTCTTC.

A few counts support this clonotype. The chain has TRBV10-1 and TRBJ1-1; D gene ambiguous. CDR3 size: 14 residues. Trimming stripped 3 bases from V and 0 bases from J, with 8 bases between. CDR1 WNHNN and CDR2 SYGVQD come from the germline V gene (reference sequence). CDR3 DNA sequence: TGCGCCAGCAGTGAAAGCAGTTTGAACACTGAAGCTTTCTTT. Protein: CASSESSLNTEAFF.

This clonotype has just a few counts. The V gene is TRBV28, the J gene TRBJ2-2; the D gene is possibly TRBD1 (6 bases). The CDR3 has 17 residues. Trimming left V 3 bases short and J 7 bases short, with 21 bases between. The germline V gene encodes CDR1 MDHEN and CDR2 SYDVKM. DNA of the CDR3: TGTGCCAGCAGTTTTCATCGCAGGGGCCCACCCAGCGGGGAGCTGTTTTTT. It is translated as CASSFHRRGPPSGELFF.

This chain links TRBV7-9 with TRBJ1-3; D unclear. The germline V and J ends were trimmed by 3 bases and 0 bases, with 6 bases remaining between them. Germline V gene sequence: CDR1 SEHNR, CDR2 FQNEAQ (reference sequence). This CDR3 comprises 14 residues. The CDR3 is CASSFETSGNTIYF. The CDR3, as DNA: TGTGCCAGCAGCTTCGAGACCTCTGGAAACACCATATATTTT.